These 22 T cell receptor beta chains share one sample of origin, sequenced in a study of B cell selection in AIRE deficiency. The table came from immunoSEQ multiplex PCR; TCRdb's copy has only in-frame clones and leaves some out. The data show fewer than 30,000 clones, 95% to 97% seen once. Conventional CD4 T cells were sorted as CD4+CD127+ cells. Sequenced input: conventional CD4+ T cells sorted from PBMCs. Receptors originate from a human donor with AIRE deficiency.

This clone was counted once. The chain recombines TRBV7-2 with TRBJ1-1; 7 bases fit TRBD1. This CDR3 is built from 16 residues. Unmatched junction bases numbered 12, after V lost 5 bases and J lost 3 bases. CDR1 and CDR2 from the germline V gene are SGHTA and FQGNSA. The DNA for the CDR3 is TGTGCCAGCAGCAAGGACAGGCTGGGCGTGGACACTGAAGCTTTCTTT. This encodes CASSKDRLGVDTEAFF.

The CDR3 coding sequence is TGCGCCAGCAGCCATCAGGGGACCTTGGGAAACACCATATATTTT. This gives the protein CASSHQGTLGNTIYF. The chain is built from TRBV4-1 and TRBJ1-3, with a tentative D call TRBD1 (6 bases). Germline V gene lookup returns CDR1 MGHRA and CDR2 YSYEKL. V lost 3 bases to trimming and J lost 4 bases, with 13 bases between them. The CDR3 is 15 amino acids.

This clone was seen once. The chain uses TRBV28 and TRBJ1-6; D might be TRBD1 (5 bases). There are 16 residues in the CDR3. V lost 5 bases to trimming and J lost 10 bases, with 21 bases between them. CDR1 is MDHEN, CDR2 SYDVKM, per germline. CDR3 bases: TGTGCCAGCAGTCCGATTGGGGTCTCTAGGGGATCACCCCTCCACTTT. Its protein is CASSPIGVSRGSPLHF. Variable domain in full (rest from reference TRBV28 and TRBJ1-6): DVKVTQSSRYLVKRTGEKVFLECVQDMDHENMFWYRQDPGLGLRLIYFSYDVKMKEKGDIPEGYSVSREKKERFSLILESASTNQTSMYLCASSPIGVSRGSPLHFGNGTRLTVT.

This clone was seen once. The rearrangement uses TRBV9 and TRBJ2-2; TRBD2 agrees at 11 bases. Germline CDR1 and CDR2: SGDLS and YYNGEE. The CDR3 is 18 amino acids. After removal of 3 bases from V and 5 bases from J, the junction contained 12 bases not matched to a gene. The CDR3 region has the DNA TGTGCCAGCAGCGCCCCCCTCGGACTAGCGGGTCCAACCGGGGAGCTGTTTTTT. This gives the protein CASSAPLGLAGPTGELFF.

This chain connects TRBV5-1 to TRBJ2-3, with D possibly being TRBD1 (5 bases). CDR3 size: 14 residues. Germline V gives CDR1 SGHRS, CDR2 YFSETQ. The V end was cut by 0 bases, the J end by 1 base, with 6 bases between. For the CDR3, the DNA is TGCGCCAGCAGCTTGGAGACAGGCACAGATACGCAGTATTTT. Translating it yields CASSLETGTDTQYF.

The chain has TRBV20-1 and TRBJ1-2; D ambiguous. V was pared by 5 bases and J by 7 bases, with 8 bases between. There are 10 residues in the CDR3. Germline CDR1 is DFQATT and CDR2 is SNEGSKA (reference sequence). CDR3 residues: CSAPQRGYTF. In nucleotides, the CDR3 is TGCAGTGCTCCCCAGCGTGGCTACACCTTC.

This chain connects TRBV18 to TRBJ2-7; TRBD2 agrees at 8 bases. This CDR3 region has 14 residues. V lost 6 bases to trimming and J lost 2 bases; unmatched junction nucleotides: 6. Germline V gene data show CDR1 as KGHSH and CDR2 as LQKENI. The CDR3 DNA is TGTGCCAGCTCCCCCGGGACTAGGGCCTACGAGCAGTACTTC. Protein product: CASSPGTRAYEQYF.

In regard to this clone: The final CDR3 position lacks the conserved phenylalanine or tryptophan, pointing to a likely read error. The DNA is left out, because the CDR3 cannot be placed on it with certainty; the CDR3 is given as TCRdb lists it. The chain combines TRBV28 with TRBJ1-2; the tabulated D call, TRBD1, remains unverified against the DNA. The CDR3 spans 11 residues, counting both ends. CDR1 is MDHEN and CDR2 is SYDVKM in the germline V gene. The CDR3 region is CASSLPGPVTL.

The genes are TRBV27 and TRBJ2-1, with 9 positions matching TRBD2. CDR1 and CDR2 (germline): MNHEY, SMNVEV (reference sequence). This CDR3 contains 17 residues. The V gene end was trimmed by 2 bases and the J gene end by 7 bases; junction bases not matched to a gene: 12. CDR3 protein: CASSLARGRAYLNEQFF. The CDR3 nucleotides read TGTGCCAGCAGTTTAGCTCGCGGGAGGGCATATCTAAATGAGCAGTTCTTC.

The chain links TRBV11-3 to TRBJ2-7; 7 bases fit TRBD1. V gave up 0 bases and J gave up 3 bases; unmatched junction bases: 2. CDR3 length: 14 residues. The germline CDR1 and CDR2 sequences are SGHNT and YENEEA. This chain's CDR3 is CASSLDPGGYEQYF. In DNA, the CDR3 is TGTGCCAGCAGCTTAGATCCAGGGGGCTACGAGCAGTACTTC.

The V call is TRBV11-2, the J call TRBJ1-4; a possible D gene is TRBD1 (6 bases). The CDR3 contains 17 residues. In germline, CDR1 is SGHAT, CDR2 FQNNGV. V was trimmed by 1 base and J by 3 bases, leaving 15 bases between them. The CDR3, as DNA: TGTGCCAGCAGCTTAGGTAAACAGGGTTTGGCTAATGAAAAACTGTTTTTT. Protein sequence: CASSLGKQGLANEKLFF.

The CDR3 DNA reads TGTGCCAGCAGCTCCCCCGCAGGGGGCTCTTGGGGCTACACCTTC. Its protein product is CASSSPAGGSWGYTF. V is TRBV28 and J is TRBJ1-2; 8 bases line up with TRBD1. V was clipped by 6 bases and J by 8 bases; unmatched bases: 14. The CDR3 spans 15 residues. Germline V gene data show CDR1 as MDHEN and CDR2 as SYDVKM.

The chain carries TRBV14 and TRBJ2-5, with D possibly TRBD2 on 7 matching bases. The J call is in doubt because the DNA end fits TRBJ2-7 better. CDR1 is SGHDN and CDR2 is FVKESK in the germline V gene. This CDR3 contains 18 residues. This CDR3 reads CASSQTQLGGGDSYEQYF. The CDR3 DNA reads TGTGCCAGCAGCCAGACCCAACTGGGAGGGGGAGATTCCTACGAGCAGTACTTC.

The CDR3 bases are TGCGCCAGCAGCCTACAGCGACAGTTGGGGTCGTCCTACGAGCAGTACTTC. As protein: CASSLQRQLGSSYEQYF. This chain uses TRBV5-1 with TRBJ2-7, with D tentatively TRBD1 (5 bases). The CDR3 is 17 amino acids. The V gene's germline CDR1 is SGHRS and CDR2 YFSETQ. V was shortened by 4 bases and J by 1 base, with 21 bases between the two germline ends.

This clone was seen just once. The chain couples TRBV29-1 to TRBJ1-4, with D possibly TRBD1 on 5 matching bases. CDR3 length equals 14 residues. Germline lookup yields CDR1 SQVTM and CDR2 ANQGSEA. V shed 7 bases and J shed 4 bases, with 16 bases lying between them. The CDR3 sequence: CSAGGDGGNEKLFF. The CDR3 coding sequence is TGCAGCGCCGGGGGGGACGGCGGTAATGAAAAACTGTTTTTT.

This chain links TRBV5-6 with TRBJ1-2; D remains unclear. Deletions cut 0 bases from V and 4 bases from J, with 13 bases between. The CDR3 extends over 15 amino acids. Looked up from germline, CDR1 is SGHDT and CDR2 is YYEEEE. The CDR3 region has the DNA TGTGCCAGCAGCTTGGCTGGCAGGTCAGCCTATGGCTACACCTTC. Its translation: CASSLAGRSAYGYTF.

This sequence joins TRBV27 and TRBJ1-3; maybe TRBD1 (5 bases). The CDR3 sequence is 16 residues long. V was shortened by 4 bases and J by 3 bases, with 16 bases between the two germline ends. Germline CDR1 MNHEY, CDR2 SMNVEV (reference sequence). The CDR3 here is CASSSTGRGGGNTIYF. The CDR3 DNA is TGTGCCAGCAGTTCAACCGGGCGGGGCGGTGGAAACACCATATATTTT.

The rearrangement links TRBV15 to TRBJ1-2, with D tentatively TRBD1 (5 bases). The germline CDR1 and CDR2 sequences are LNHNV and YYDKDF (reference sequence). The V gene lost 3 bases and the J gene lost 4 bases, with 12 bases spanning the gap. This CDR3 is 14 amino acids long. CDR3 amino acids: CATSSSGTGYGYTF. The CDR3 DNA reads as TGTGCCACCAGCAGCTCTGGGACGGGCTATGGCTACACCTTC. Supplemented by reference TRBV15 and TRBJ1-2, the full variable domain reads DAMVIQNPRYQVTQFGKPVTLSCSQTLNHNVMYWYQQKSSQAPKLLFHYYDKDFNNEADTPDNFQSRRPNTSFCFLDIRSPGLGDTAMYLCATSSSGTGYGYTFGSGTRLTVV.

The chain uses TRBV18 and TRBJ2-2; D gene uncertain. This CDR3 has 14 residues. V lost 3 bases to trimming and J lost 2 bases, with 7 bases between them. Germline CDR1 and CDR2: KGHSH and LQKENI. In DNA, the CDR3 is TGTGCCAGCTCACCGGACGTTAACACCGGGGAGCTGTTTTTT. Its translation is CASSPDVNTGELFF. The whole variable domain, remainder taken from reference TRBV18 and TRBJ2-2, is NAGVMQNPRHLVRRRGQEARLRCSPMKGHSHVYWYRQLPEEGLKFMVYLQKENIIDESGMPKERFSAEFPKEGPSILRIQQVVRGDSAAYFCASSPDVNTGELFFGEGSRLTVL.

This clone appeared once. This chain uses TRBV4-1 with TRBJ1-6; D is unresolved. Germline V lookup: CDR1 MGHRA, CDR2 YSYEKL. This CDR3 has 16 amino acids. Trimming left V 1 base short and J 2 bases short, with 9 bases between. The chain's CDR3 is CASSQVAPTYNSPLHF. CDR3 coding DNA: TGCGCCAGCAGCCAAGTCGCTCCTACCTATAATTCACCCCTCCACTTT.

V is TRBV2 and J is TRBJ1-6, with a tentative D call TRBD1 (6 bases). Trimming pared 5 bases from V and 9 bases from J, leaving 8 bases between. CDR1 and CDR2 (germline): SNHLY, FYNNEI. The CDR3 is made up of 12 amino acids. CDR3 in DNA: TGTGCCAGCAGTTACAGGGTTTCACCCCTCCACTTT. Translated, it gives CASSYRVSPLHF. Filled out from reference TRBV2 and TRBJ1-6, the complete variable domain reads EPEVTQTPSHQVTQMGQEVILRCVPISNHLYFYWYRQILGQKVEFLVSFYNNEISEKSEIFDDQFSVERPDGSNFTLKIRSTKLEDSAMYFCASSYRVSPLHFGNGTRLTVT.

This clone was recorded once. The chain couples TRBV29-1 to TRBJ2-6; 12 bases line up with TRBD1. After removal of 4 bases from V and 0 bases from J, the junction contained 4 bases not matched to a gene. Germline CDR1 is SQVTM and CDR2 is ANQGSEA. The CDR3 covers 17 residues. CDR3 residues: CSVARDRGPSGANVLTF. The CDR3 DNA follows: TGCAGCGTTGCTAGGGACAGGGGGCCCTCTGGGGCCAACGTCCTGACTTTC.